This T cell receptor (beta chain) stems from a study of blood T cell repertoires in COVID-19. About the study: Samples representing acute and convalescent COVID-19 were sourced from the United States, Italy and Spain. The analysed material was cDNA or gDNA that came from T cells, B-cell-depleted T cells, or PBMCs.

Trimming pared 0 bases from V and 5 bases from J, leaving 7 bases between. The CDR3 spans 13 residues. Germline V gene sequence: CDR1 LGHNA, CDR2 YSLEER. The table came from immunoSEQ multiplex PCR; TCRdb's copy has only in-frame clones and leaves some out. The sample lists just over 80,000 clones, 65% to 90% occurring once. This receptor was taken from a man aged 80 or over with acute or convalescent COVID-19. J is TRBJ2-5 and V is TRBV4-3, with D unclear. The sequencing input was peripheral blood. The CDR3 sequence is CASSQESAETQYF. The DNA for the CDR3 is TGCGCCAGCAGCCAAGAGTCTGCGGAGACCCAGTACTTC.